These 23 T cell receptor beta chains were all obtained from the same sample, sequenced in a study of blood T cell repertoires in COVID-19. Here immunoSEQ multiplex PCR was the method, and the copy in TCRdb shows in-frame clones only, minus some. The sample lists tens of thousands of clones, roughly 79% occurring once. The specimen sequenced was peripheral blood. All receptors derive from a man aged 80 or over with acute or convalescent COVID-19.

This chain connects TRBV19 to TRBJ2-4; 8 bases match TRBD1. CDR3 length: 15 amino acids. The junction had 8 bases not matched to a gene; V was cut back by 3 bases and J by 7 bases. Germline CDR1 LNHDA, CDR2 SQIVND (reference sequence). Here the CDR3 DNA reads TGTGCCAGTAGTATGTCTTATGGGACAGGCAACATTCAGTACTTC. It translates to CASSMSYGTGNIQYF. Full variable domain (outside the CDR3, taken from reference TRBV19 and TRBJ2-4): DGGITQSPKYLFRKEGQNVTLSCEQNLNHDAMYWYRQDPGQGLRLIYYSQIVNDFQKGDIAEGYSVSREKKESFPLTVTSAQKNPTAFYLCASSMSYGTGNIQYFGAGTRLSVL.

The CDR3 DNA follows: TGTGCCAGCAGCCCCAGGAGGTCCTTCATATCTGGGGCCAACGTCCTGACTTTC. The encoded protein is CASSPRRSFISGANVLTF. The chain recombines TRBV7-2 with TRBJ2-6, with D possibly being TRBD2 (5 bases). Germline assignment: CDR1 SGHTA and CDR2 FQGNSA. The CDR3 totals 18 residues. V was trimmed by 5 bases and J by 1 base, leaving 18 bases between them.

CDR3 in DNA: TGTGCCAGCAGTACCACGGGACAGGGCATTTGGAATGAGCAGTTCTTC. Translated: CASSTTGQGIWNEQFF. This chain joins TRBV28 and TRBJ2-1; TRBD1 matches 9 bases. V shed 5 bases and J 7 bases; nucleotides not matched to a gene: 12. Germline CDR1 reads MDHEN; CDR2 reads SYDVKM. The CDR3 is made up of 16 amino acids.

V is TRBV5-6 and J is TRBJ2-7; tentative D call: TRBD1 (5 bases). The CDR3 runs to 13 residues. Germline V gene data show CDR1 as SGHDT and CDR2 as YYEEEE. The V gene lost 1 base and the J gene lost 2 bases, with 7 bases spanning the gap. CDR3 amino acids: CASSLSGPYEQYF. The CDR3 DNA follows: TGTGCCAGCAGCTTGTCAGGGCCCTACGAGCAGTACTTC. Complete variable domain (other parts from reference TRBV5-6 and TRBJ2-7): DAGVTQSPTHLIKTRGQQVTLRCSPKSGHDTVSWYQQALGQGPQFIFQYYEEEERQRGNFPDRFSGHQFPNYSSELNVNALLLGDSALYLCASSLSGPYEQYFGPGTRLTVT.

The CDR3 bases are TGTGCCAGCAGCTTAGGGGCTAGCGGACACTACAATGAGCAGTTCTTC. This sequence encodes CASSLGASGHYNEQFF. The V call is TRBV11-3, the J call TRBJ2-1, with TRBD2 identical over 7 bases. There are 16 residues in the CDR3. V lost 1 base and J lost 3; bases outside the gene matches: 6. Per germline, CDR1 SGHNT and CDR2 YENEEA.

The CDR3 here is CASSPLLADTQYF. The CDR3, as DNA: TGTGCCAGCTCACCATTACTAGCGGATACGCAGTATTTT. The V call is TRBV18, the J call TRBJ2-3; TRBD2 matches 7 bases. The V gene's germline CDR1 is KGHSH and CDR2 LQKENI. This CDR3 comprises 13 residues. V shed 2 bases and J 6 bases; nucleotides not matched to a gene: 2.

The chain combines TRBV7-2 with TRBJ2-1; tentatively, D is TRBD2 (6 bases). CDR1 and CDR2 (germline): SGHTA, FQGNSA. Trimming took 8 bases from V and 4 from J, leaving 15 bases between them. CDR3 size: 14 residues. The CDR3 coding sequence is TGTGCCAGCCAAAGTAGCGGAATATACAATGAGCAGTTCTTC. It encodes CASQSSGIYNEQFF.

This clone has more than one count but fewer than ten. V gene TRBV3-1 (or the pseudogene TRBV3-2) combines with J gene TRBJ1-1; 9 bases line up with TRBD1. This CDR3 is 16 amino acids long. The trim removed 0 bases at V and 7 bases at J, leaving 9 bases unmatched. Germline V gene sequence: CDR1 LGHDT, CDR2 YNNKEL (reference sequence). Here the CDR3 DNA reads TGTGCCAGCAGCCAAGATCTGGGGACAGGGACAGGTGAAGCTTTCTTT. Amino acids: CASSQDLGTGTGEAFF.

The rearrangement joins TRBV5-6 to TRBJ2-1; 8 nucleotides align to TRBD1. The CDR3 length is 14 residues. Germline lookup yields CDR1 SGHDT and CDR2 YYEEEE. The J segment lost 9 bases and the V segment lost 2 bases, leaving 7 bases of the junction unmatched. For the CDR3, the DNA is TGTGCCAGCAGCTTCGGGACAGGTGGAGGTGAGCAGTTCTTC. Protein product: CASSFGTGGGEQFF. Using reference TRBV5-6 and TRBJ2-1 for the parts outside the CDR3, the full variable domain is DAGVTQSPTHLIKTRGQQVTLRCSPKSGHDTVSWYQQALGQGPQFIFQYYEEEERQRGNFPDRFSGHQFPNYSSELNVNALLLGDSALYLCASSFGTGGGEQFFGPGTRLTVL.

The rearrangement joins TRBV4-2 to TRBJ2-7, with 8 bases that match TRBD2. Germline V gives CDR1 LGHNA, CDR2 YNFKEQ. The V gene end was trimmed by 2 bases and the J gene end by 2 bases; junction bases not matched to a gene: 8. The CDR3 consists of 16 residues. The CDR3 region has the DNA TGTGCCAGCAGCCAAAAAAGCGGGAGCGCTACCTACGAGCAGTACTTC. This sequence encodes CASSQKSGSATYEQYF.

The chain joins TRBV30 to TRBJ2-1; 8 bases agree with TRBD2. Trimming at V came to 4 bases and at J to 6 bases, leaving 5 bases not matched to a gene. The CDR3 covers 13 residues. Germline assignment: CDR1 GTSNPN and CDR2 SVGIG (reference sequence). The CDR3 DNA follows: TGTGCCTGGACTTTCGGACTAGCCAATGAGCAGTTCTTC. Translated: CAWTFGLANEQFF.

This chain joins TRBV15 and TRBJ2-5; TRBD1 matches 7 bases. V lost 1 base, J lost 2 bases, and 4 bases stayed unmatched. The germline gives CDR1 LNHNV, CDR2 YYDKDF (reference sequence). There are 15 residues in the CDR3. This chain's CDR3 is CATSRGDSGQETQYF. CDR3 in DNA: TGTGCCACCAGCAGAGGGGACAGTGGGCAAGAGACCCAGTACTTC.

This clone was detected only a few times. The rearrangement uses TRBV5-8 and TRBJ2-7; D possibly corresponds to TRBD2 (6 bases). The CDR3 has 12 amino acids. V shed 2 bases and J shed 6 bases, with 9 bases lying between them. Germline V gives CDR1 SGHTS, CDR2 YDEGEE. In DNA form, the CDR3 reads TGTGCCAGCAGCTTAATGGGACTCGAGCAGTACTTC. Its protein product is CASSLMGLEQYF.

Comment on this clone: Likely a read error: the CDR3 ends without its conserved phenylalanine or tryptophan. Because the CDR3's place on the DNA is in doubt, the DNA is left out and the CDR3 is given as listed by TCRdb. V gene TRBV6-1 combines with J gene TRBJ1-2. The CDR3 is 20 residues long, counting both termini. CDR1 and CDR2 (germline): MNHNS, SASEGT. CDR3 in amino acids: CASSGGGQGEYSSKQIKDSV.

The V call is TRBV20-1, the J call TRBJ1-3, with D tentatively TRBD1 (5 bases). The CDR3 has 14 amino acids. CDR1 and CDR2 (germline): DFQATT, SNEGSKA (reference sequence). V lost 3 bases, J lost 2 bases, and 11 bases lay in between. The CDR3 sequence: CSASDRRAGNTIYF. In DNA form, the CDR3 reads TGCAGTGCTAGTGACAGACGGGCTGGAAACACCATATATTTT.

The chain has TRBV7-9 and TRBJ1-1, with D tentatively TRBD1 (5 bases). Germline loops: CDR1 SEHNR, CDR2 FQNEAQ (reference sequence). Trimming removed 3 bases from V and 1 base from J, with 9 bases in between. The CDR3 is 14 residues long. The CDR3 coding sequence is TGTGCCAGCAGCTTGAACAGGAAGAACACTGAAGCTTTCTTT. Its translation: CASSLNRKNTEAFF.

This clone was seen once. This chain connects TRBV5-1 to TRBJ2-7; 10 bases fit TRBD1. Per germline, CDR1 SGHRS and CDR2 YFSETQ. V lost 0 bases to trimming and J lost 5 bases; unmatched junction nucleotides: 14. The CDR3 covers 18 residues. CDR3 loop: CASSLGQRQGAEGDEQYF. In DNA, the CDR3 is TGCGCCAGCAGCTTGGGTCAGAGACAGGGGGCGGAAGGGGACGAGCAGTACTTC.

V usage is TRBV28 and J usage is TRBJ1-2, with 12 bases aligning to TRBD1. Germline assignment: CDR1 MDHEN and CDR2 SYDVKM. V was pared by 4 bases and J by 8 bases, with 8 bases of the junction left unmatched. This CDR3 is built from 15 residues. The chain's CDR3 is CASSSSGTGGRGYTF. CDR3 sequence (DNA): TGTGCCAGCAGTTCCTCCGGGACAGGGGGCAGGGGCTACACCTTC.

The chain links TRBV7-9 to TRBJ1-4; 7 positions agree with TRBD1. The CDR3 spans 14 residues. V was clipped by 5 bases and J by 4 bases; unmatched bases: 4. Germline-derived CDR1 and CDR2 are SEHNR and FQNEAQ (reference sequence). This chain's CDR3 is CASSVTGINEKLFF. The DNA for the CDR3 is TGTGCCAGCAGCGTGACAGGGATTAATGAAAAACTGTTTTTT.

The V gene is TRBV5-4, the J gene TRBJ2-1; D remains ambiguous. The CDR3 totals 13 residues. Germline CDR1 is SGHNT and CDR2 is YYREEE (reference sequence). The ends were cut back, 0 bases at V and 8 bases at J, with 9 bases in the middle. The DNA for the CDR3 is TGTGCCAGCAGCTTGGCCGGGTTGGATGAGCAGTTCTTC. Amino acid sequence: CASSLAGLDEQFF. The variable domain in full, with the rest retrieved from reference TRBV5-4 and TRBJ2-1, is ETGVTQSPTHLIKTRGQQVTLRCSSQSGHNTVSWYQQALGQGPQFIFQYYREEENGRGNFPPRFSGLQFPNYSSELNVNALELDDSALYLCASSLAGLDEQFFGPGTRLTVL.

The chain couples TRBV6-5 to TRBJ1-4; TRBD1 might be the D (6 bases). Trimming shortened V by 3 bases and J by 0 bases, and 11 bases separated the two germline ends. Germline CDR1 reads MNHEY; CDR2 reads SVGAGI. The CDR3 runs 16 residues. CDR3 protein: CASSYRGTPTNEKLFF. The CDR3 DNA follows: TGTGCCAGCAGTTATAGGGGGACGCCAACTAATGAAAAACTGTTTTTT.

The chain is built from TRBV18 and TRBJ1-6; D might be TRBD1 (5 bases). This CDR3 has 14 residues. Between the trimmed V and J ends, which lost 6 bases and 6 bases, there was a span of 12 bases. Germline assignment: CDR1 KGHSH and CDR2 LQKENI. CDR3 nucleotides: TGTGCCAGCTCCTTTGACAGTCTTAATTCACCCCTCCACTTT. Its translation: CASSFDSLNSPLHF. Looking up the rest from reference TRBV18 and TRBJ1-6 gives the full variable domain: NAGVMQNPRHLVRRRGQEARLRCSPMKGHSHVYWYRQLPEEGLKFMVYLQKENIIDESGMPKERFSAEFPKEGPSILRIQQVVRGDSAAYFCASSFDSLNSPLHFGNGTRLTVT.

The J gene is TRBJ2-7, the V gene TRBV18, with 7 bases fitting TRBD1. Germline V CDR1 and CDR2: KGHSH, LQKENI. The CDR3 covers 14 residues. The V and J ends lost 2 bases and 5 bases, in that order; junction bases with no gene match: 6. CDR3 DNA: TGTGCCAGCTCACCAAAAACAGGGGCCCACGAGCAGTACTTC. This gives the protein CASSPKTGAHEQYF.